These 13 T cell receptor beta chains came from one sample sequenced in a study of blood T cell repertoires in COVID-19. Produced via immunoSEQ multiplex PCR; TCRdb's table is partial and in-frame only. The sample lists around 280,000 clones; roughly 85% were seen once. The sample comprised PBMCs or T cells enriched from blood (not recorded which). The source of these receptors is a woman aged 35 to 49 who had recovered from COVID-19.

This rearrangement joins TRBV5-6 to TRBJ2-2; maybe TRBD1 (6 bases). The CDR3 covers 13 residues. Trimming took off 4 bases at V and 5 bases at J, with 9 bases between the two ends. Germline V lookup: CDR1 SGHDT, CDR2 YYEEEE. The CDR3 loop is CASSPDRTGELFF. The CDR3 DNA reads TGTGCCAGCAGCCCCGACAGGACCGGGGAGCTGTTTTTT. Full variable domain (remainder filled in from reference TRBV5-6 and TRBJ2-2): DAGVTQSPTHLIKTRGQQVTLRCSPKSGHDTVSWYQQALGQGPQFIFQYYEEEERQRGNFPDRFSGHQFPNYSSELNVNALLLGDSALYLCASSPDRTGELFFGEGSRLTVL.

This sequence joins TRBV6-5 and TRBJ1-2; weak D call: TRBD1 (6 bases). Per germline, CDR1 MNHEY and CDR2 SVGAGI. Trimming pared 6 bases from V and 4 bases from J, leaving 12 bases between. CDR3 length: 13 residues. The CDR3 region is CASSGGQFYGYTF. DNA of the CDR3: TGTGCCAGCAGCGGAGGACAGTTCTATGGCTACACCTTC.

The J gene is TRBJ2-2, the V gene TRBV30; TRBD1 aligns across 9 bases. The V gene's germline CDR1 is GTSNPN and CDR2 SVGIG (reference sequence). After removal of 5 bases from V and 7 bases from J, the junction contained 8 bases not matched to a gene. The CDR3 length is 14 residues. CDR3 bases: TGTGCCTGGGGCCGGGACAGGGCCCTCGGGGAGCTGTTTTTT. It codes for CAWGRDRALGELFF.

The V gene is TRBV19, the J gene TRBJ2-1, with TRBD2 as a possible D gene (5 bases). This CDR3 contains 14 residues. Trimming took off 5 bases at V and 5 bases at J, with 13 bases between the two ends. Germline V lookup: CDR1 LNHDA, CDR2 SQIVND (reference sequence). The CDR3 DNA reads TGTGCCAGTAGTCATATGCGGGCTCACAATGAGCAGTTCTTC. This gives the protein CASSHMRAHNEQFF. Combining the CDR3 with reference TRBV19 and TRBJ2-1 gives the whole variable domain DGGITQSPKYLFRKEGQNVTLSCEQNLNHDAMYWYRQDPGQGLRLIYYSQIVNDFQKGDIAEGYSVSREKKESFPLTVTSAQKNPTAFYLCASSHMRAHNEQFFGPGTRLTVL.

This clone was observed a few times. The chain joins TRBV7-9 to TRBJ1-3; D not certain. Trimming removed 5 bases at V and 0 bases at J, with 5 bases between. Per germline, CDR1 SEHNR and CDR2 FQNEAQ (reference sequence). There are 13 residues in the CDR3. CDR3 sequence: CASSPGSGNTIYF. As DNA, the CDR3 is TGTGCCAGCAGCCCCGGCTCTGGAAACACCATATATTTT.

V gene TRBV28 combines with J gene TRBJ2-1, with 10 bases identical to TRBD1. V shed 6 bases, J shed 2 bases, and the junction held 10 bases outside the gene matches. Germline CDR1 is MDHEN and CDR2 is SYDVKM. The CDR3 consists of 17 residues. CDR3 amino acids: CASSAPGTGAAYNEQFF. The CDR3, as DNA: TGTGCCAGCAGCGCCCCCGGGACAGGGGCCGCCTACAATGAGCAGTTCTTC. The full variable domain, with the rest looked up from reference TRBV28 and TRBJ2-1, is DVKVTQSSRYLVKRTGEKVFLECVQDMDHENMFWYRQDPGLGLRLIYFSYDVKMKEKGDIPEGYSVSREKKERFSLILESASTNQTSMYLCASSAPGTGAAYNEQFFGPGTRLTVL.

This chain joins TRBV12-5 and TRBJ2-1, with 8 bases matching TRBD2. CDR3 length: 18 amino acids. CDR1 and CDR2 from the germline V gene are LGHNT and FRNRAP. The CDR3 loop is CAHSRWRKREFLDNEQFF. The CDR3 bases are TGTGCCCACTCAAGGTGGAGGAAGCGGGAGTTCCTTGACAATGAGCAGTTCTTC.

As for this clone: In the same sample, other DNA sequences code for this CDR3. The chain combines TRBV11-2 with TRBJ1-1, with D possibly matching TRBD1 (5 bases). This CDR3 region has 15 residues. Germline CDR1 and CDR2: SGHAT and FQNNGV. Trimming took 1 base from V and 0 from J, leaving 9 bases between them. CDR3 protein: CASSLVRGMNTEAFF. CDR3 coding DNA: TGTGCCAGCAGCTTAGTAAGGGGAATGAACACTGAAGCTTTCTTT.

CDR3 sequence reads: CASSQGTSGRARTYEQYF. CDR3 coding DNA: TGTGCCAGCAGCCAGGGGACTAGCGGGAGAGCGAGAACCTACGAGCAGTACTTC. The chain has TRBV9 and TRBJ2-7; TRBD2 aligns across 14 bases. The CDR3 contains 18 residues. J lost 2 bases, V lost 4 bases, and 11 bases had no gene match. Germline CDR1 is SGDLS and CDR2 is YYNGEE.

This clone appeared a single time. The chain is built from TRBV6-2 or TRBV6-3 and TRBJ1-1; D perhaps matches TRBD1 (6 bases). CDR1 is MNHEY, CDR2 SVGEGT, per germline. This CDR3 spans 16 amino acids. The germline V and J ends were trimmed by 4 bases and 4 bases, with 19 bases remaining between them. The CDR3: CASSLYWAGERTEAFF. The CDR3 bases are TGTGCCAGCAGTTTGTATTGGGCAGGGGAGCGCACTGAAGCTTTCTTT.

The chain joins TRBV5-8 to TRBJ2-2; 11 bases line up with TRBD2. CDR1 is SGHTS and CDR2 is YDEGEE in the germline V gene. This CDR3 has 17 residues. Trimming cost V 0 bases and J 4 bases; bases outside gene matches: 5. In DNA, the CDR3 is TGTGCCAGCAGCTTGGCCAGTCTAGCGGGAGGCACCGGGGAGCTGTTTTTT. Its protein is CASSLASLAGGTGELFF. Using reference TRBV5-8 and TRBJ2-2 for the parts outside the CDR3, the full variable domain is EAGVTQSPTHLIKTRGQQATLRCSPISGHTSVYWYQQALGLGLQFLLWYDEGEERNRGNFPPRFSGRQFPNYSSELNVNALELEDSALYLCASSLASLAGGTGELFFGEGSRLTVL.

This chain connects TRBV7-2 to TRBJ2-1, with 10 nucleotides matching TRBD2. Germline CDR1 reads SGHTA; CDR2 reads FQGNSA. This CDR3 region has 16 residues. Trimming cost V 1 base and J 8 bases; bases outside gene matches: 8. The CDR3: CASSLDPSGSIDEQFF. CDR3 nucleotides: TGTGCCAGCAGCTTAGATCCTAGCGGGAGTATCGATGAGCAGTTCTTC.

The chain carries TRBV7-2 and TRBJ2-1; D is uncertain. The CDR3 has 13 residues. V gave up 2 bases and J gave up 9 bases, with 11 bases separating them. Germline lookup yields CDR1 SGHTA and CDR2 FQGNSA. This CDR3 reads CASSLPARGEQFF. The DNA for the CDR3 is TGTGCCAGCAGCTTACCGGCTAGAGGTGAGCAGTTCTTC.